Presented here are 2 T cell receptor beta chains from one specimen sequenced in a study of spatial heterogeneity in lung cancer. Time point in this sample: sample taken at primary tumor resection. Unsorted tumor, nontumor lung tissue or cryopreserved PBMC supplied the whole RNA. TCRdb ran MiXCR on the 5' RACE reads and lists one entry per CDR3 protein. The sample shows roughly 6,900 distinct CDR3 sequences, roughly 5.2% of them seen only once. Sequences were derived from normal lung tissue next to the tumor, sampled at surgery. These receptors were collected from a female donor with early-stage non-small cell lung cancer.

This clonotype counts as medium-sized. This beta chain is an unintended read in a library built for alpha chains; its size means little. The V and J genes are TRBV20-1 and TRBJ2-7, with 8 bases matching TRBD2. The CDR3 contains 14 residues. From germline, CDR1 is DFQATT and CDR2 SNEGSKA (reference sequence). Trimming removed 5 bases from V and 4 bases from J; junction bases left unmatched: 10. The CDR3 spells CSASTGTSGYEQYF. DNA for the CDR3: TGCAGTGCTTCTACCGGGACTAGTGGGTACGAGCAGTACTTC.

This clonotype appeared many times. This beta chain is off target for a library built for alpha chains, so its abundance means little. The rearrangement joins TRBV6-5 to TRBJ2-1, with 9 bases that match TRBD1. The CDR3 is 15 residues long. Germline assignment: CDR1 MNHEY and CDR2 SVGAGI. V dropped 2 bases and J dropped 8; count of bases not matched to a gene: 7. CDR3 loop: CASSYPGQGRDEQFF. As DNA, the CDR3 is TGTGCCAGCAGTTACCCGGGACAGGGTAGGGATGAGCAGTTCTTC.